Below are 25 T cell receptor beta chains sequenced from a single sample in a study of PD-1 blockade in classical Hodgkin lymphoma. Every single patient, without exception, relapsed after autologous stem cell transplantation, and brentuximab vedotin exposure varied. The data were produced by immunoSEQ multiplex PCR, yet TCRdb's version contains in-frame clones alone and is incomplete. The table lists 4,900 or so clones, roughly 64% of them singletons. The sequences come from peripheral blood mononuclear cells (PBMCs), collected at baseline. All receptors derive from a human donor with classical Hodgkin lymphoma.

The chain combines TRBV30 with TRBJ2-7; 7 bases map to TRBD1. Per the germline V gene, CDR1 is GTSNPN and CDR2 is SVGIG (reference sequence). Trimming took 3 bases from V and 2 from J; bases not matched to a gene: 1. The CDR3 has 12 residues. The CDR3 sequence is CAWRQGTYEQYF. The CDR3 DNA reads as TGTGCCTGGAGACAGGGGACCTACGAGCAGTACTTC.

The chain carries TRBV5-8 and TRBJ2-7; D is unclear. Germline V gives CDR1 SGHTS, CDR2 YDEGEE. The V end was cut by 9 bases, the J end by 3 bases, with 22 bases between. The CDR3 length is 15 residues. CDR3 in amino acids: CATTIRRGPDYEQYF. The CDR3 nucleotides read TGTGCCACCACAATACGGCGAGGACCAGACTACGAGCAGTACTTC.

The chain uses TRBV28 and TRBJ2-2, with D tentatively TRBD1 or TRBD2 (5 bases each). CDR3 length: 13 amino acids. Germline V CDR1 and CDR2: MDHEN, SYDVKM. Trimming cost V 8 bases and J 0 bases, with 7 bases left between them. DNA for the CDR3: TGTGCCAGCCCGGGACCGAACACCGGGGAGCTGTTTTTT. Its protein is CASPGPNTGELFF.

The gene calls are TRBV19 and TRBJ1-5, with D uncertain. This CDR3 has 14 residues. Germline values: CDR1 LNHDA, CDR2 SQIVND (reference sequence). Trimming pared 3 bases from V and 4 bases from J, leaving 10 bases between. This CDR3 reads CASSISVDNQPQHF. The CDR3 DNA follows: TGTGCCAGTAGTATCAGCGTAGATAATCAGCCCCAGCATTTT.

The V and J genes are TRBV6-1 and TRBJ1-5; D is uncertain. Deletions cut 5 bases from V and 11 bases from J, with 13 bases between. The germline CDR1 and CDR2 sequences are MNHNS and SASEGT. The CDR3 loop spans 12 amino acids. CDR3: CASSNPALAQHF. The CDR3, as DNA: TGTGCCAGCAGTAACCCCGCATTGGCCCAGCATTTT.

The chain combines TRBV5-1 with TRBJ1-1, with D uncertain. Between the trimmed V and J ends, which lost 5 bases and 1 base, there was a span of 9 bases. Germline V gene lookup returns CDR1 SGHRS and CDR2 YFSETQ. CDR3 length: 13 residues. As DNA, the CDR3 is TGCGCCAGCAGTTCCACATCGAACACTGAAGCTTTCTTT. Encoded protein: CASSSTSNTEAFF.

The chain links TRBV7-6 to TRBJ2-5, with a tentative D call TRBD2 (5 bases). TRBJ2-7 explains the end of the DNA better; the J call may be wrong. This CDR3 region has 13 residues. Looked up from germline, CDR1 is SGHVS and CDR2 is FNYEAQ. The CDR3 DNA reads as TGTGCCAGCGCGGGTGGGAGCTCCTACGAGCAGTACTTC. This translates into CASAGGSSYEQYF.

The chain carries TRBV19 and TRBJ1-1; no firm D call. V was pared by 4 bases and J by 2 bases, with 20 bases between. The CDR3 length is 17 residues. The germline V gene has CDR1 LNHDA and CDR2 SQIVND (reference sequence). This chain's CDR3 is CASSSGGRIGFNTEAFF. CDR3 DNA: TGTGCCAGTAGTAGCGGTGGCAGAATAGGTTTCAACACTGAAGCTTTCTTT.

On this clone: No conserved phenylalanine or tryptophan is present at the end of the CDR3, so a read error is the likely explanation. Because the CDR3's place on the DNA is in doubt, the DNA is left out and the CDR3 is given as listed by TCRdb. The chain is built from TRBV16 and TRBJ2-6. 15 amino acids form the CDR3, both terminal residues included. The V gene's germline CDR1 is KGHSY and CDR2 FQNENV. The CDR3: CASSRVQVVNKVGPI.

This chain joins TRBV21-1 and TRBJ1-2. TRBV21-1 is noted as a pseudogene. This CDR3 comprises 16 residues. CDR3 sequence: CASSNRETETYYGYTF. The CDR3 nucleotides read TGTGCCAGCAGCAATCGGGAGACGGAAACCTACTATGGCTACACCTTC.

This clone was seen only a few times. This rearrangement joins TRBV19 to TRBJ1-5, with a possible D match to TRBD1 (6 bases). From germline, CDR1 is LNHDA and CDR2 SQIVND (reference sequence). The CDR3 has 17 residues. Trimming removed 5 bases from V and 3 bases from J, with 20 bases in between. CDR3 DNA: TGTGCCAGTAGTTCCCCTAGAGGGGGACAAGTCAATCAGCCCCAGCATTTT. Its translation is CASSSPRGGQVNQPQHF.

The chain uses TRBV7-9 and TRBJ2-1, with a weak D call TRBD2 (5 bases). The CDR3 spans 13 residues. Germline lookup yields CDR1 SEHNR and CDR2 FQNEAQ (reference sequence). Trimming cost V 4 bases and J 8 bases, with 12 bases left between them. The CDR3 nucleotides are TGTGCCAGCAGCTCACCTAGCATCTATGAGCAGTTCTTC. It encodes CASSSPSIYEQFF.

This clone showed up just a few times. V usage is TRBV5-1 and J usage is TRBJ1-1; D is ambiguous. CDR1 and CDR2 from the germline V gene are SGHRS and YFSETQ. V was cut by 4 bases and J by 4 bases, with 14 bases left in between. The CDR3 consists of 14 residues. The CDR3 DNA sequence: TGCGCCAGCAGCGTAAGCGGTGATTTCACTGAAGCTTTCTTT. Protein sequence: CASSVSGDFTEAFF.

This chain uses TRBV18 with TRBJ1-6; D not certain. The germline V gene has CDR1 KGHSH and CDR2 LQKENI. V shed 2 bases and J shed 5 bases, with 7 bases lying between them. The CDR3 runs 14 residues. The CDR3, as DNA: TGTGCCAGCTCACCAAACACAGATAATTCACCCCTCCACTTT. Residues: CASSPNTDNSPLHF. The variable domain in full, completed from reference TRBV18 and TRBJ1-6, reads NAGVMQNPRHLVRRRGQEARLRCSPMKGHSHVYWYRQLPEEGLKFMVYLQKENIIDESGMPKERFSAEFPKEGPSILRIQQVVRGDSAAYFCASSPNTDNSPLHFGNGTRLTVT.

The V call is TRBV6-1, the J call TRBJ1-3, with D uncertain. CDR1 MNHNS and CDR2 SASEGT come from the germline V gene. This CDR3 comprises 15 residues. Trimming took 1 base from V and 0 from J, leaving 7 bases between them. This CDR3 reads CASSEGSYSGNTIYF. In DNA, the CDR3 is TGTGCCAGCAGTGAAGGCAGTTACTCTGGAAACACCATATATTTT.

The chain uses TRBV19 and TRBJ1-2; unclear D gene. Germline CDR1 is LNHDA and CDR2 is SQIVND (reference sequence). This CDR3 is 12 amino acids long. Trimming took off 5 bases at V and 0 bases at J, with 4 bases between the two ends. CDR3 in DNA: TGTGCCAGTAGTCTACCTAACTATGGCTACACCTTC. Translation: CASSLPNYGYTF.

The chain joins TRBV18 to TRBJ2-2; D uncertain. The V end was cut by 6 bases, the J end by 0 bases, with 14 bases between. The CDR3 is 16 amino acids. The germline CDR1 and CDR2 sequences are KGHSH and LQKENI. The CDR3 protein is CASSLTQRSNTGELFF. The CDR3 DNA is TGTGCCAGCTCCCTCACCCAGCGATCGAACACCGGGGAGCTGTTTTTT. The entire variable domain, with the rest obtained from reference TRBV18 and TRBJ2-2, is as follows: NAGVMQNPRHLVRRRGQEARLRCSPMKGHSHVYWYRQLPEEGLKFMVYLQKENIIDESGMPKERFSAEFPKEGPSILRIQQVVRGDSAAYFCASSLTQRSNTGELFFGEGSRLTVL.

This CDR3 reads CASLSRSSYEQYF. The DNA of the CDR3 is TGTGCCAGCCTTTCTAGAAGCTCCTACGAGCAGTACTTC. The rearrangement joins TRBV2 to TRBJ2-7, with D uncertain. Looked up from germline, CDR1 is SNHLY and CDR2 is FYNNEI. There are 13 residues in the CDR3. Trimming cost V 8 bases and J 0 bases, with 11 bases left between them.

The CDR3 DNA is TGTGCCAGCAGTGAGGAAAATAGCGGACCCGGGGAGCTGTTTTTT. Translating gives CASSEENSGPGELFF. The chain links TRBV2 to TRBJ2-2, with D possibly being TRBD2 (6 bases). V lost 3 bases and J 6 bases, leaving 14 bases between the germline ends. The CDR3 sequence is 15 residues long. The germline gives CDR1 SNHLY, CDR2 FYNNEI.

V gene TRBV7-3 combines with J gene TRBJ2-7; D could derive from TRBD1 or TRBD2 (5 bases each). The CDR3 is 14 amino acids. Germline assignment: CDR1 SGHTA and CDR2 FQGTGA. Trimming removed 5 bases from V and 3 bases from J, with 14 bases in between. The CDR3 spells CASSPRGGSYEQYF. The CDR3 coding sequence is TGTGCCAGCAGCCCCCGGGGCGGAAGCTACGAGCAGTACTTC.

The chain recombines TRBV7-2 with TRBJ2-1; TRBD1 might be the D (6 bases). The germline V and J ends were trimmed by 0 bases and 3 bases, with 9 bases remaining between them. The CDR3 loop spans 15 amino acids. Germline V lookup: CDR1 SGHTA, CDR2 FQGNSA. The CDR3: CASSLATGYYNEQFF. The CDR3 DNA is TGTGCCAGCAGCTTAGCGACAGGCTACTACAATGAGCAGTTCTTC.

Turning to this clone: The junction departs from germline at one end; a sequencing error may be responsible. This chain links TRBV7-7 with TRBJ2-1; possibly TRBD1 or TRBD2 for D (5 bases each). Germline V CDR1 and CDR2: SSHAT, FNYEAQ (reference sequence). The CDR3 covers 20 residues. In nucleotides, the CDR3 is TGTGCTAGCAGCTTAGGTCCGCATCAACCGCGGCAGGGCGGGTTAGATGAGCAGTTCTTC. It is translated as CASSLGPHQPRQGGLDEQFF. Looking up the rest from reference TRBV7-7 and TRBJ2-1 gives the full variable domain: GAGVSQSPRYKVTKRGQDVTLRCDPISSHATLYWYQQALGQGPEFLTYFNYEAQPDKSGLPSDRFSAERPEGSISTLTIQRTEQRDSAMYRCASSLGPHQPRQGGLDEQFFGPGTRLTVL.

V and J are TRBV6-1 and TRBJ1-1; D gene ambiguous. The germline V gene encodes CDR1 MNHNS and CDR2 SASEGT. V lost 7 bases and J lost 1, with 7 bases in between. This CDR3 spans 12 amino acids. The CDR3 nucleotides are TGTGCCAGCAACAACCCGAACACTGAAGCTTTCTTT. Encoded protein: CASNNPNTEAFF.

This rearrangement joins TRBV18 to TRBJ2-7; no definite D call. Trimming cost V 0 bases and J 6 bases, with 15 bases left between them. CDR1 and CDR2 from the germline V gene are KGHSH and LQKENI. This CDR3 is 15 amino acids long. The CDR3 bases are TGTGCCAGCTCACCACCATCTTCGGTTTCTAGCGAGCAGTACTTC. Protein: CASSPPSSVSSEQYF.

This clone has only one observation. The rearrangement joins TRBV18 to TRBJ1-4, with D perhaps TRBD1 (5 bases). Germline V gives CDR1 KGHSH, CDR2 LQKENI. There are 15 residues in the CDR3. The V end lost 0 bases, the J end lost 5 bases, and 10 bases lay between the germline ends. CDR3 sequence: CASSPPSGLNEKLFF. The CDR3 DNA follows: TGTGCCAGCTCACCACCGTCAGGGCTAAATGAAAAACTGTTTTTT.